The 7 T cell receptor beta chains below all came from one sample that was sequenced in a study of identical twins. Each CDR3 protein is one row after TCRdb ran MiXCR on the 5' RACE reads. The data hold 700,000 or so distinct CDR3 sequences, with around 21% observed a single time. These data were also filed under a second study, of T cells expressing NK-cell markers.

Material: PBMCs. The receptor source for this set is a woman aged 18-30 years in good health.

The rearrangement links TRBV12-3 or TRBV12-4 to TRBJ1-5; 9 bases map to TRBD1. Trimming cost V 2 bases and J 3 bases; bases outside gene matches: 8. The CDR3 spans 17 residues. The CDR3 sequence: CASSLSRGQGTNQPQHF. The CDR3 nucleotides read TGTGCCAGCAGTTTATCCCGGGGACAGGGTACCAATCAGCCCCAGCATTTT.

This clonotype showed up just a few times. The chain uses TRBV29-1 and TRBJ1-4, with D possibly TRBD1 on 6 matching bases. In germline, CDR1 is SQVTM, CDR2 ANQGSEA. The V and J ends lost 4 bases and 4 bases respectively, with 10 bases between them. The CDR3 spans 13 residues. CDR3 amino acids: CSVVGGNNEKLFF. CDR3 nucleotides: TGCAGCGTTGTAGGGGGGAATAATGAAAAACTGTTTTTT.

This sequence joins TRBV29-1 and TRBJ2-3, with D unresolved. Germline loops: CDR1 SQVTM, CDR2 ANQGSEA. The CDR3 covers 10 residues. The V end lost 7 bases, the J end lost 5 bases, and 7 bases lay between the germline ends. This CDR3 is CSAGVDTQYF. The CDR3 DNA reads TGCAGCGCAGGCGTAGATACGCAGTATTTT.

The chain joins TRBV5-1 to TRBJ2-6; 9 bases match TRBD1. Trimming cost V 4 bases and J 2 bases; bases outside gene matches: 7. CDR1 and CDR2 (germline): SGHRS, YFSETQ. The CDR3 is 17 amino acids. This CDR3 reads CASSRGQGNAGANVLTF. The DNA of the CDR3 is TGCGCCAGCAGCAGGGGACAGGGAAACGCTGGGGCCAACGTCCTGACTTTC.

This clonotype was seen only a few times. The chain links TRBV11-3 to TRBJ2-1; weak D call: TRBD2 (6 bases). The CDR3 consists of 15 residues. CDR1 is SGHNT and CDR2 is YENEEA in the germline V gene. The ends were cut back, 1 base at V and 4 bases at J, with 11 bases in the middle. The CDR3 loop reads CASSLGGVQYNEQFF. The CDR3 DNA reads TGTGCCAGCAGCTTAGGGGGGGTGCAGTACAATGAGCAGTTCTTC.

The rearrangement links TRBV20-1 to TRBJ2-3, with 7 bases fitting TRBD2. Germline CDR1 and CDR2: DFQATT and SNEGSKA (reference sequence). There are 14 residues in the CDR3. Germline trimming cut 0 bases from V and 6 bases from J; bases unmatched to any gene: 6. The DNA for the CDR3 is TGCAGTGCTAGAGATCTGGGGGGGTTGGATACGCAGTATTTT. Its protein product is CSARDLGGLDTQYF.

The rearrangement uses TRBV7-8 and TRBJ1-1; the D gene is possibly TRBD1 (6 bases). The CDR3 sequence is 16 residues long. CDR1 and CDR2 (germline): SGHVS, FQNEAQ. Trimming removed 1 base at V and 0 bases at J, with 12 bases between. CDR3 in amino acids: CASSLESGQMNTEAFF. The CDR3 coding sequence is TGTGCCAGCAGCTTAGAATCCGGACAGATGAACACTGAAGCTTTCTTT. The whole variable domain, filled in from reference TRBV7-8 and TRBJ1-1, reads GAGVSQSPRYKVAKRGQDVALRCDPISGHVSLFWYQQALGQGPEFLTYFQNEAQLDKSGLPSDRFFAERPEGSVSTLKIQRTQQEDSAVYLCASSLESGQMNTEAFFGQGTRLTVV.